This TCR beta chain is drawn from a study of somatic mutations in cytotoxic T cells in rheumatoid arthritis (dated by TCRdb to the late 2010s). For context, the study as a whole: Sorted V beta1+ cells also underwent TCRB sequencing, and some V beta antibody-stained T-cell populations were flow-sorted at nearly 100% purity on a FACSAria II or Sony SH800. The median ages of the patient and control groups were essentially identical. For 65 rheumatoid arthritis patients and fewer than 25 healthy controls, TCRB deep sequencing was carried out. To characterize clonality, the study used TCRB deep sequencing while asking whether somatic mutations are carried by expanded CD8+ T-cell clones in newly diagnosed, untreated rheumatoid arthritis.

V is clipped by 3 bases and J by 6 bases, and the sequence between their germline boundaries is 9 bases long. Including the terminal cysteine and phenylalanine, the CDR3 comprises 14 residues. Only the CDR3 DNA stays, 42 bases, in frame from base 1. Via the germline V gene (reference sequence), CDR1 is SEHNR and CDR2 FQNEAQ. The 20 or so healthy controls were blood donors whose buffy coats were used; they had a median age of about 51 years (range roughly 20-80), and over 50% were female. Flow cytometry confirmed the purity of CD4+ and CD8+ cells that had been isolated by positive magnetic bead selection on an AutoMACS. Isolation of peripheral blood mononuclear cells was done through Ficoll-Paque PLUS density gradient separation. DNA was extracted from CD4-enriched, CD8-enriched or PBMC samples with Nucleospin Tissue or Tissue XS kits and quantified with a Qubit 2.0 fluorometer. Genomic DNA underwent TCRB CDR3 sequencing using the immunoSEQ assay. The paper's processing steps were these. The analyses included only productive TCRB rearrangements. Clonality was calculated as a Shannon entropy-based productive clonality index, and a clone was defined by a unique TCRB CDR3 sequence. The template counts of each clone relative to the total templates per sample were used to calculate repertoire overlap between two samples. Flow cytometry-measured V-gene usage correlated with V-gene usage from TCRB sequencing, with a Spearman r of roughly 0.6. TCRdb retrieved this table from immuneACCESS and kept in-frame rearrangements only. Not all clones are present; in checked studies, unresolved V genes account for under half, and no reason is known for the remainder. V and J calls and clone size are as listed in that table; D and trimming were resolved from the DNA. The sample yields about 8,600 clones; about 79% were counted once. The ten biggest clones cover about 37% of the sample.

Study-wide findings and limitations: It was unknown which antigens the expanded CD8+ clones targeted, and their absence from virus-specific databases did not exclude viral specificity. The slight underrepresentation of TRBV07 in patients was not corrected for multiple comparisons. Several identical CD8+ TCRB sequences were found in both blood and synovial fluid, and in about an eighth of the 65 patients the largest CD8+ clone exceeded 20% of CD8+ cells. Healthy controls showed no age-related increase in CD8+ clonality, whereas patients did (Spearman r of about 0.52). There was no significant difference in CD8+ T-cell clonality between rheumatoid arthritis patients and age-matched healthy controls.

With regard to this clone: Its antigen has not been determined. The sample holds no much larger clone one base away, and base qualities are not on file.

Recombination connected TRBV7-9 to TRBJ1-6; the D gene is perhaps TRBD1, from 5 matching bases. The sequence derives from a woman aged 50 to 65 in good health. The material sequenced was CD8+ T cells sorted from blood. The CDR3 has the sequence CASSFSDTNSPLHF. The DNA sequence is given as TGTGCCAGCAGCTTCTCGGACACTAATTCACCCCTCCACTTT.